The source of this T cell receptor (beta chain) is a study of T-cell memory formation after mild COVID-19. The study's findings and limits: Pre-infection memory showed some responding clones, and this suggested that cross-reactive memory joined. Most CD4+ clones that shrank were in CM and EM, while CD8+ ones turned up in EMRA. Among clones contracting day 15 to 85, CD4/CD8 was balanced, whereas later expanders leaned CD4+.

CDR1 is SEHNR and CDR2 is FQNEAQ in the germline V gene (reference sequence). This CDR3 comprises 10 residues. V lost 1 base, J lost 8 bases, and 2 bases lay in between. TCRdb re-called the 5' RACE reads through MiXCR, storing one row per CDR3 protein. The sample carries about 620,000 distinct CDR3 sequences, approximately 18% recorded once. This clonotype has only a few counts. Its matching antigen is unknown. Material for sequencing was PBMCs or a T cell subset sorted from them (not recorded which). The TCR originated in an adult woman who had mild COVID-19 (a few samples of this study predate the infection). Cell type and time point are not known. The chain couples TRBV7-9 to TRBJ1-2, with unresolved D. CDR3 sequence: CASSLEGYTF. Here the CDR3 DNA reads TGTGCCAGCAGCTTAGAGGGCTACACCTTC. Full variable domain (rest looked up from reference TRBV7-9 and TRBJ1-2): DTGVSQNPRHKITKRGQNVTFRCDPISEHNRLYWYRQTLGQGPEFLTYFQNEAQLEKSRLLSDRFSAERPKGSFSTLEIQRTEQGDSAMYLCASSLEGYTFGSGTRLTVV.